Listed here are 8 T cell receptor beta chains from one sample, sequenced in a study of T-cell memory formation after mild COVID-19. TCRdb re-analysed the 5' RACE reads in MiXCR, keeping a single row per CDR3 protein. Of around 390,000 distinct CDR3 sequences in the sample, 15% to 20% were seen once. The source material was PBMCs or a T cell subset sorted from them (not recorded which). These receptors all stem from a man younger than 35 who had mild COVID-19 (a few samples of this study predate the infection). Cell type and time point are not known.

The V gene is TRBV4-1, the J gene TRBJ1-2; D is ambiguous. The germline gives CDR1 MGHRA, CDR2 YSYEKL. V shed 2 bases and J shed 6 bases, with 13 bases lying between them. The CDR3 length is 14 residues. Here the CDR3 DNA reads TGCGCCAGCAGCCAATCCTCGCCTATTCATGGCTACACCTTC. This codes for CASSQSSPIHGYTF.

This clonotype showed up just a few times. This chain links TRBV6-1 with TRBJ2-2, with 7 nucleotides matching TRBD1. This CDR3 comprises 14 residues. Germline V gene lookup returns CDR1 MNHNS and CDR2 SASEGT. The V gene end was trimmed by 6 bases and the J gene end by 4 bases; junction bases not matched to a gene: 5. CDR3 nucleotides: TGTGCCAGCAGGTGGGACAGAGCCACCGGGGAGCTGTTTTTT. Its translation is CASRWDRATGELFF.

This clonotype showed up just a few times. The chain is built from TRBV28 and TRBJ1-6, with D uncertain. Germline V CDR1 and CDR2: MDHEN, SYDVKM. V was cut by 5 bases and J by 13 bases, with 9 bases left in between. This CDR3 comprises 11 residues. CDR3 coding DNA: TGTGCCAGCAGTAGTATCCCCCCCCTCCACTTT. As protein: CASSSIPPLHF.

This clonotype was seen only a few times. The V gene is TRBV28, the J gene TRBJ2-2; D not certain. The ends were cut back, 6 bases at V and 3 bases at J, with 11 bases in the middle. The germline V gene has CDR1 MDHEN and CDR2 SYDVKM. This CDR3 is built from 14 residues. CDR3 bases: TGTGCCAGCAGCCCGTGGACGGACACCGGGGAGCTGTTTTTT. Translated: CASSPWTDTGELFF.

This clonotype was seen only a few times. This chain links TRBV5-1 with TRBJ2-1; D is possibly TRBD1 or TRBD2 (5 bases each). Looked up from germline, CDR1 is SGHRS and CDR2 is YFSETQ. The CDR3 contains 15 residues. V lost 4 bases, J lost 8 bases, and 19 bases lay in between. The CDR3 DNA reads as TGCGCCAGCAGCCCGGGACGGGGCTTCGGCTATGAGCAGTTCTTC. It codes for CASSPGRGFGYEQFF. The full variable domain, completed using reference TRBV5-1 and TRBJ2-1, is KAGVTQTPRYLIKTRGQQVTLSCSPISGHRSVSWYQQTPGQGLQFLFEYFSETQRNKGNFPGRFSGRQFSNSRSEMNVSTLELGDSALYLCASSPGRGFGYEQFFGPGTRLTVL.

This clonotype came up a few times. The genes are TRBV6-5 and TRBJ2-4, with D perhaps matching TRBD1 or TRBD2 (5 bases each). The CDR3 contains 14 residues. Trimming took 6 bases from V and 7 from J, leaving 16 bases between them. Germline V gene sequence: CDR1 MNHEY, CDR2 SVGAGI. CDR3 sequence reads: CASSPSAEGNIQYF. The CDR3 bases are TGTGCCAGCAGCCCCTCGGCCGAGGGGAACATTCAGTACTTC.

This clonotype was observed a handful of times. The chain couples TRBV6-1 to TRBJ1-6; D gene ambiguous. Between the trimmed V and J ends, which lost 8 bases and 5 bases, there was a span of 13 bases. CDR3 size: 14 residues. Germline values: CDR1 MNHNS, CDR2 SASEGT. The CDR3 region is CASPGNADNSPLHF. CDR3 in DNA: TGTGCCAGCCCTGGTAACGCCGATAATTCACCCCTCCACTTT.

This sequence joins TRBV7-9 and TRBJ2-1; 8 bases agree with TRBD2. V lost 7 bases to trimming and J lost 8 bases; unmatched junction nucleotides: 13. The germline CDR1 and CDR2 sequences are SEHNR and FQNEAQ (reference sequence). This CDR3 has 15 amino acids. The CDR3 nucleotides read TGTGCCAGCAACCTAAACTTCGGGGGGGCCGATGAGCAGTTCTTC. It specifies CASNLNFGGADEQFF.